This TCR beta chain was documented in a study of T-cell memory formation after mild COVID-19. Background on the study: Most TCR clusters belonged to a single donor. Points from the study as a whole: Researchers found some responding clones in pre-infection memory, a sign that cross-reactive memory joined.

Germline V gene sequence: CDR1 LGHDT, CDR2 YNNKEL (reference sequence). The V end was cut by 1 base, the J end by 7 bases, with 12 bases between. This CDR3 comprises 14 residues. Libraries for TCRalpha and TCRbeta carried sample barcodes and unique molecular identifiers via 5'RACE. MiXCR, run by TCRdb on the 5' RACE reads, gives a single entry per CDR3 protein. The sample shows some 40,000 distinct CDR3 sequences, 6% to 8% of them seen only once. A few counts support this clonotype. Its specificity is unknown. The chain joins TRBV3-1 to TRBJ2-3; possibly TRBD2 for D (5 bases). The source of this sequence is a man younger than 30 who had mild COVID-19 (a few samples of this study predate the infection). Cell type and time point are not known. The sample consisted of PBMCs or a T cell subset sorted from them (not recorded which). The CDR3 DNA reads TGTGCCAGCAGCCAAGCGGAGGCCGTATATACGCAGTATTTT. The encoded protein is CASSQAEAVYTQYF.